A few counts support the clone carrying this TCR beta chain. Its target is not known. These data originate in a study of response to subunit inactivated influenza vaccine. Germline V gives CDR1 SNHLY, CDR2 FYNNEI. The length of the CDR3 is 16 residues. V gave up 3 bases and J gave up 0 bases, with 12 bases separating them. MiXCR, run by TCRdb on the RT-PCR reads, gives a single entry per CDR3 protein. The profile covers 650,000 to 850,000 distinct CDR3 sequences, with roughly 14% appearing a single time and 5.5% to 7% taken by the ten largest. General study points: Authors suggested few new T cells are recruited by each seasonal influenza vaccination.

Sequencing was performed on PBMCs from blood, taken about 14 days before vaccination. The chain links TRBV2 to TRBJ1-5, with unresolved D. This TCR was sampled from a man between 50 and 59 years old who received an inactivated influenza vaccine. CDR3 sequence: CASSDLTFTSNQPQHF. The CDR3 nucleotides read TGTGCCAGCAGTGACTTGACATTCACTAGCAATCAGCCCCAGCATTTT.